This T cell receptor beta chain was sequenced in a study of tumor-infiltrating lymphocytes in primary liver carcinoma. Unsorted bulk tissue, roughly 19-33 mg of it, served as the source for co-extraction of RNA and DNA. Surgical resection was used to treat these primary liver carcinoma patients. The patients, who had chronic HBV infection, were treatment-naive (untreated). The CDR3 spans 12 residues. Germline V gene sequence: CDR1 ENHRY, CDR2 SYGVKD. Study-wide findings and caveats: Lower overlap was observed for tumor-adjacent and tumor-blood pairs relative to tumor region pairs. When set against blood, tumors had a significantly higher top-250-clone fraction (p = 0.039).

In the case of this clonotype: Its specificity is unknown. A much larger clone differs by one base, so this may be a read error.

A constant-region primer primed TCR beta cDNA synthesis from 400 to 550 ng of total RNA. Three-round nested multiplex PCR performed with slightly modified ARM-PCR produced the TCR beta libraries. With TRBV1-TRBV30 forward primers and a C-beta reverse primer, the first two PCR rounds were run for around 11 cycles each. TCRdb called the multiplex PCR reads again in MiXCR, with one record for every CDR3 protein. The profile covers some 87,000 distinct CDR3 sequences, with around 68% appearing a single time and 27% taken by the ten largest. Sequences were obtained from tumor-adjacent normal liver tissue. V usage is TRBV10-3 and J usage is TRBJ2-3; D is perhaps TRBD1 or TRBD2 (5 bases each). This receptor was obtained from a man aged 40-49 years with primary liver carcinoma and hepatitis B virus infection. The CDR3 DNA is TGTGCCATCATGGACGGGGCAGATATGCAGTATTTT. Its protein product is CAIMDGADMQYF.